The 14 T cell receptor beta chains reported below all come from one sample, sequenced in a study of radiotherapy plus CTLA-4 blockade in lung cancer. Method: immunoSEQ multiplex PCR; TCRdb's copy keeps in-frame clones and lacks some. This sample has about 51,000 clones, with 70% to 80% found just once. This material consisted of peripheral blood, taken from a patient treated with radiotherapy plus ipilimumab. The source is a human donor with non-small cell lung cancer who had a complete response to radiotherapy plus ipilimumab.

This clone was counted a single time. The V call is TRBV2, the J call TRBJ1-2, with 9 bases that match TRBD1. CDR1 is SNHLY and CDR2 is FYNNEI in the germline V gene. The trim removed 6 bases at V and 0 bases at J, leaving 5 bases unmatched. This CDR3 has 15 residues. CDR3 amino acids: CASRRQGVTNYGYTF. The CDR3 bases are TGTGCCAGCAGACGACAGGGGGTTACTAACTATGGCTACACCTTC.

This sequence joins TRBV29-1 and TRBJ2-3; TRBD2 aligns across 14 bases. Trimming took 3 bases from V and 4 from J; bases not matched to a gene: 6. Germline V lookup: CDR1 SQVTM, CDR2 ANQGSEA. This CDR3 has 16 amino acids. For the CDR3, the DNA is TGCAGCGTTGAGGGACTAGCGGGAGATTTTCCAGATACGCAGTATTTT. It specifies CSVEGLAGDFPDTQYF.

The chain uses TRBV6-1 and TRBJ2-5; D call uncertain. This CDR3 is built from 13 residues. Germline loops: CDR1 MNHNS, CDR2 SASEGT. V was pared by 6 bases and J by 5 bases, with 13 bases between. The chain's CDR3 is CASSPFELETQYF. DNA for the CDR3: TGTGCCAGCAGCCCCTTTGAGCTGGAGACCCAGTACTTC.

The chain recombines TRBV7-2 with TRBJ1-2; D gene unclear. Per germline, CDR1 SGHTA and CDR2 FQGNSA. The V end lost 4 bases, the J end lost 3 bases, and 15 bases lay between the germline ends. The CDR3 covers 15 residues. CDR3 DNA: TGTGCCAGCAGCTCAGCGGGCGCAGGCTACTATGGCTACACCTTC. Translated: CASSSAGAGYYGYTF.

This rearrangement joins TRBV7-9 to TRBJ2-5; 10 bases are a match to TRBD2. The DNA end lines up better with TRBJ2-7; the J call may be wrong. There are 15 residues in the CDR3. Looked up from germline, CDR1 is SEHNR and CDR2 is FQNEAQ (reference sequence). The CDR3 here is CASSLQLAGMDEQYF. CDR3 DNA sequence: TGTGCCAGCAGCTTGCAACTAGCGGGGATGGACGAGCAGTACTTC.

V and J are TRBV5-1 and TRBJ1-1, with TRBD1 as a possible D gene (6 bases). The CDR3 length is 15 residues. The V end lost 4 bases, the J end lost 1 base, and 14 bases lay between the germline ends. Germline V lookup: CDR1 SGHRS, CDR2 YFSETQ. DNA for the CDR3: TGCGCCAGCAGCCTGACCCCACAGGGGAACACTGAAGCTTTCTTT. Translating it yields CASSLTPQGNTEAFF.

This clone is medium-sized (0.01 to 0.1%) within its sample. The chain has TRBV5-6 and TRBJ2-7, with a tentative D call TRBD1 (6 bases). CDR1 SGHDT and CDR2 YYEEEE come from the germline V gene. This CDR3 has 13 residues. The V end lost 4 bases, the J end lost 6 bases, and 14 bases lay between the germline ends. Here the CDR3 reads CASSPQGWGEQYV. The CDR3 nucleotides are TGTGCCAGCAGCCCACAGGGTTGGGGCGAGCAGTACGTC.

For the CDR3, the DNA is TGCGCCAGTAAAGGGACAGGGGGCGGGCAGACCCAGTACTTC. Translated, it gives CASKGTGGGQTQYF. The chain joins TRBV10-1 to TRBJ2-5, with 12 nucleotides matching TRBD1. This CDR3 has 14 residues. V trimming: 9 bases; J trimming: 6 bases; junction bases outside the gene matches: 8. Germline V lookup: CDR1 WNHNN, CDR2 SYGVQD (reference sequence).

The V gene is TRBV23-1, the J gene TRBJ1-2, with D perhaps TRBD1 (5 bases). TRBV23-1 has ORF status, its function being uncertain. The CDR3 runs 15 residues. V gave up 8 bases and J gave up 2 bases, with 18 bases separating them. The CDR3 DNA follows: TGCGCCAGCTATACGGGACTCATTACGAACTATGGCTACACCTTC. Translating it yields CASYTGLITNYGYTF.

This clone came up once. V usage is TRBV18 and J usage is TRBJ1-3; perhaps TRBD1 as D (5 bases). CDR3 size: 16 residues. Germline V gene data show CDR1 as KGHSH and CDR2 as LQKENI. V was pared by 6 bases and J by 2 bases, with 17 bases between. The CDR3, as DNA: TGTGCCAGCTCCACCTCCGCCGGGGGGGCTGGAAACACCATATATTTT. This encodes CASSTSAGGAGNTIYF.

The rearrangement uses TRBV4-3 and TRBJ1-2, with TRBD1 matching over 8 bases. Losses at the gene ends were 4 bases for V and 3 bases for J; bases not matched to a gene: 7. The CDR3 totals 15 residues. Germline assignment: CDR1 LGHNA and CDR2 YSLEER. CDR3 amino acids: CASSRGTGWDYGYTF. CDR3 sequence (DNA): TGCGCCAGCAGCCGAGGGACAGGTTGGGACTATGGCTACACCTTC.

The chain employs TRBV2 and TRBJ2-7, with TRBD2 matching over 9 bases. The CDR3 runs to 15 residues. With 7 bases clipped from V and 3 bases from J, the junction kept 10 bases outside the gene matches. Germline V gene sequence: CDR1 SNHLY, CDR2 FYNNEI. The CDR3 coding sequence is TGTGCCAGCACCCAAAGACTAGCGGTGCTCTACGAGCAGTACGTC. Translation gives CASTQRLAVLYEQYV.

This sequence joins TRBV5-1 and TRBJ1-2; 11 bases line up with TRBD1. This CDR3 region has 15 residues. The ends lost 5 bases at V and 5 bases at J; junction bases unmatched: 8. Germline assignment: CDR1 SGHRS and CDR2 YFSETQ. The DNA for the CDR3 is TGCGCCAGCAGAGACCCGGACAGGGGGCTATATGGCTACACCTTC. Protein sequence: CASRDPDRGLYGYTF.

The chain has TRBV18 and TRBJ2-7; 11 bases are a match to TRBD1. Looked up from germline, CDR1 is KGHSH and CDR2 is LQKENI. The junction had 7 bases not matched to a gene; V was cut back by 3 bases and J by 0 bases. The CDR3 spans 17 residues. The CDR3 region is CASSPPGQGVSSYEQYF. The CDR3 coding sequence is TGTGCCAGCTCACCCCCGGGACAGGGGGTCTCCTCCTACGAGCAGTACTTC.